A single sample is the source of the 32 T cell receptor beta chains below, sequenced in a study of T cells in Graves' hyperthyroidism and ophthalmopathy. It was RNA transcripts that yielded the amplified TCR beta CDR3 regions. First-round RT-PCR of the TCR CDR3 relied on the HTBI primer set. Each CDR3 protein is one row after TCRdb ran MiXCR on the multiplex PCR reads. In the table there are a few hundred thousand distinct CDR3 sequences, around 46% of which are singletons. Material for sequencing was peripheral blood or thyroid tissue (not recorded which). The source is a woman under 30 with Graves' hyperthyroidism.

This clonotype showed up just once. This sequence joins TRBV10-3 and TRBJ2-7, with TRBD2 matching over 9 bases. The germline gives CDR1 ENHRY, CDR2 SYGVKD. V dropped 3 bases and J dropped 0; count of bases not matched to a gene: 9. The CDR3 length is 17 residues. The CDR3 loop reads CAISDYSGRGFSYEQYF. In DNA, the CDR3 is TGTGCCATCAGTGACTATAGCGGGAGAGGATTCTCCTACGAGCAGTACTTC.

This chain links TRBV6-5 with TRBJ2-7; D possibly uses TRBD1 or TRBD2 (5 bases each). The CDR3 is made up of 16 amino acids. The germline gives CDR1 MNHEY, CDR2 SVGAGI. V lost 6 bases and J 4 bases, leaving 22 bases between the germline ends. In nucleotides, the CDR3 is TGTGCCAGCAGAAGCTTTACGGGGCTACGGTTGTACGAGCAGTACTTC. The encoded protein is CASRSFTGLRLYEQYF.

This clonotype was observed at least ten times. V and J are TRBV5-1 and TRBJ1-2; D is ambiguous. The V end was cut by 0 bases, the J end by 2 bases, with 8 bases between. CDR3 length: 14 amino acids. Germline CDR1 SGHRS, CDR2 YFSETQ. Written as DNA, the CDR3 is TGCGCCAGCAGCTTGGTGGCTTTAAACTATGGCTACACCTTC. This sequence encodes CASSLVALNYGYTF.

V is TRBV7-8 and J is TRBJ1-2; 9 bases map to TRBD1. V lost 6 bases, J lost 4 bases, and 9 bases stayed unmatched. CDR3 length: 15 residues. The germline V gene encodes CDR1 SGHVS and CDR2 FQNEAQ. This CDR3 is CASRRQGEGIYGYTF. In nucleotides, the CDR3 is TGTGCCAGCAGGCGACAGGGGGAGGGAATCTATGGCTACACCTTC.

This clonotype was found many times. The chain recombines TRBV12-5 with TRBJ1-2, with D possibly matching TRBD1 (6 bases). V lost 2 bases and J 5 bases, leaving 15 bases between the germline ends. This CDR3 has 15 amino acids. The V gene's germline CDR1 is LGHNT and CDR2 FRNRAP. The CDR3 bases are TGTGCTAGTGGTTTGATGGCACAGGGTCCATATGGCTACACCTTC. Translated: CASGLMAQGPYGYTF.

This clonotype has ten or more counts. The CDR3, as DNA: TGCGCCAGCAGCCAAGGACAGGCCTCGAACACTGAAGCTTTCTTT. This gives the protein CASSQGQASNTEAFF. The chain couples TRBV4-3 to TRBJ1-1, with a tentative D call TRBD1 (6 bases). CDR3 size: 15 residues. V was cut by 1 base and J by 1 base, with 10 bases left in between. From germline, CDR1 is LGHNA and CDR2 YSLEER.

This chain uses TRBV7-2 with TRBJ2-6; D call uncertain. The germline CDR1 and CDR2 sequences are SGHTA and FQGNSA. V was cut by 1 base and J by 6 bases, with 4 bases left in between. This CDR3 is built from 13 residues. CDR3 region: CASSLDQANVLTF. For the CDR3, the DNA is TGTGCCAGCAGCTTAGACCAGGCCAACGTCCTGACTTTC.

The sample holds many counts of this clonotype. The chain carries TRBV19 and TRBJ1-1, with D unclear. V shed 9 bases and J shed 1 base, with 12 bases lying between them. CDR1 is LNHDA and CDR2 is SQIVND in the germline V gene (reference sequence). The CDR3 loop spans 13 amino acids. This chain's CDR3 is CASLSRANTEAFF. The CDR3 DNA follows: TGTGCCAGCCTTTCGAGGGCGAACACTGAAGCTTTCTTT.

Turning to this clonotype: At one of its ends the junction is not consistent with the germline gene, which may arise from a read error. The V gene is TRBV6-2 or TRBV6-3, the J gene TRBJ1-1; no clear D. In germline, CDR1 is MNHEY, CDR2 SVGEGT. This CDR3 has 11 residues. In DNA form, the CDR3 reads TGTGTCAGCAGTTACTCGGGAGAAGCTTTCTTT. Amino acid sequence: CVSSYSGEAFF.

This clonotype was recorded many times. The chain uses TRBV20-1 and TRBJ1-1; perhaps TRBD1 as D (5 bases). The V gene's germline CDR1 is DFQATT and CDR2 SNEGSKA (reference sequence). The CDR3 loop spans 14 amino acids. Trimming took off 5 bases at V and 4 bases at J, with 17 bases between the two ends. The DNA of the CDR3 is TGCAGTGCTCCGGCCATAGGGGATAGCACTGAAGCTTTCTTT. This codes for CSAPAIGDSTEAFF.

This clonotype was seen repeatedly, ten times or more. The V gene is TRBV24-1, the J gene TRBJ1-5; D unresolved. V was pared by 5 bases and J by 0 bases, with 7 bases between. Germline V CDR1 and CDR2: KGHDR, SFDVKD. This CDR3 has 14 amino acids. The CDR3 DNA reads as TGTGCCACCAGTGTTGCGTATAGCAATCAGCCCCAGCATTTT. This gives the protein CATSVAYSNQPQHF.

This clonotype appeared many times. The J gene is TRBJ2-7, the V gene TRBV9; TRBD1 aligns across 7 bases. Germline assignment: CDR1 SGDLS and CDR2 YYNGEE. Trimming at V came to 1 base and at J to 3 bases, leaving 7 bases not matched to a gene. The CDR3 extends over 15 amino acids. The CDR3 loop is CASSVQPGQHYEQYF. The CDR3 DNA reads TGTGCCAGCAGCGTACAACCGGGACAGCACTACGAGCAGTACTTC.

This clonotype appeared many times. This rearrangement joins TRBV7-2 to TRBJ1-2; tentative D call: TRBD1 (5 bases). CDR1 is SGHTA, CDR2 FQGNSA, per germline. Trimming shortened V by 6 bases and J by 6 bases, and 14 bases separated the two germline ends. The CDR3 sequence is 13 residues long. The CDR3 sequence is CASRSTWGNGYTF. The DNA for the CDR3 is TGTGCCAGCAGATCAACTTGGGGGAATGGCTACACCTTC.

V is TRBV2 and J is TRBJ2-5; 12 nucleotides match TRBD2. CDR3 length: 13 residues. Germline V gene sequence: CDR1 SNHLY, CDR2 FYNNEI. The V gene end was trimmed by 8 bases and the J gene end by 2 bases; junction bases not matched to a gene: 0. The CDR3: CASLAGGQETQYF. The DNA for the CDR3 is TGTGCCAGCCTAGCGGGAGGGCAAGAGACCCAGTACTTC. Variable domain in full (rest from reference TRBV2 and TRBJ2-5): EPEVTQTPSHQVTQMGQEVILRCVPISNHLYFYWYRQILGQKVEFLVSFYNNEISEKSEIFDDQFSVERPDGSNFTLKIRSTKLEDSAMYFCASLAGGQETQYFGPGTRLLVL.

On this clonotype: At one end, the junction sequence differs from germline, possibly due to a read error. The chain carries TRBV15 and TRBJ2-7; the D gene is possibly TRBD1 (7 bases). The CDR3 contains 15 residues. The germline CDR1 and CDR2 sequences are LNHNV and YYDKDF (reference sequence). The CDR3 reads CATSRGLGGGDEQYF. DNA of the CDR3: TGTGCCACCAGTAGAGGCTTAGGAGGGGGCGATGAGCAGTACTTC.

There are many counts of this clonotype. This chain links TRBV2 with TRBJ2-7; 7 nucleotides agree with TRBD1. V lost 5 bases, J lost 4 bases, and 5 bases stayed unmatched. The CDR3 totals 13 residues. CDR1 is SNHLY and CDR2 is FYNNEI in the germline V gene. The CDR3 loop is CASSPGTEYEQYF. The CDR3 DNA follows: TGTGCCAGCAGTCCAGGGACAGAGTACGAGCAGTACTTC.

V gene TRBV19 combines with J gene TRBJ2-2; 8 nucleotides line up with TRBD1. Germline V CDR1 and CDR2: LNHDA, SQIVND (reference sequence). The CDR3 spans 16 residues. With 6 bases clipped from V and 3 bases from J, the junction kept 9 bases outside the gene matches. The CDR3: CASRTGTGGYTGELFF. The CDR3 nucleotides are TGTGCCAGTAGAACCGGGACAGGAGGGTACACCGGGGAGCTGTTTTTT.

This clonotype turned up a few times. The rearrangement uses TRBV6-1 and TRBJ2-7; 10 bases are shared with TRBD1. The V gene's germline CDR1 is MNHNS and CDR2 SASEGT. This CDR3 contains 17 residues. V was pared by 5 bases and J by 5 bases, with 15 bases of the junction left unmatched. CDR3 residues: CASSLYPLRQGANEQYF. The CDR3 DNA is TGTGCCAGCAGTTTATACCCGTTGAGACAGGGGGCGAACGAGCAGTACTTC.

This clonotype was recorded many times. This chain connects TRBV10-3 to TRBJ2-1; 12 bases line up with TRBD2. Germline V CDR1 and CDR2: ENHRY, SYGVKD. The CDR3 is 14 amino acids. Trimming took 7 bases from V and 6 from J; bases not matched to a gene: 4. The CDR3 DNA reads TGTGCCATCACTGCGACTAGCGGGAGCAATGAGCAGTTCTTC. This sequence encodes CAITATSGSNEQFF.

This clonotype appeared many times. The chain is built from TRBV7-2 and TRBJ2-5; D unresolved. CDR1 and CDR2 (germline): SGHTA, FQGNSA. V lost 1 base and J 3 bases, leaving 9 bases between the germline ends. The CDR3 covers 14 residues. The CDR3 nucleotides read TGTGCCAGCAGCTTAGAGGTCGCAGAAGAGACCCAGTACTTC. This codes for CASSLEVAEETQYF.

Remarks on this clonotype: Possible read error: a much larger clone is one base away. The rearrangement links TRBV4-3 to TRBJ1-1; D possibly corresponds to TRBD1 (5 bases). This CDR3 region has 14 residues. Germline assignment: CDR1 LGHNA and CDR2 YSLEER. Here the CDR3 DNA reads TGCGCCAGCAGCCACAGAGGGACGAACACTGAAGCTTCCTTT. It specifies CASSHRGTNTEASF.

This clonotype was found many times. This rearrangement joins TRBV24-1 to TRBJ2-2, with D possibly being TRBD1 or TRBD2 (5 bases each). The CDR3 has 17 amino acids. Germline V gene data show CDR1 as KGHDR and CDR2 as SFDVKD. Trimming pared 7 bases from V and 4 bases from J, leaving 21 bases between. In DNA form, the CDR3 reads TGTGCCACCAGCGAAGGGGTCTTCGGGGAAAGCACCGGGGAGCTGTTTTTT. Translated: CATSEGVFGESTGELFF.

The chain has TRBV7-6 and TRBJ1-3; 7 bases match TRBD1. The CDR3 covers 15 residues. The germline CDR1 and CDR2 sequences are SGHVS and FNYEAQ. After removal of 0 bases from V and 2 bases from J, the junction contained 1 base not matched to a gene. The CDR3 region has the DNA TGTGCCAGCAGCTTAGCGCAGGGGGCTGGAAACACCATATATTTT. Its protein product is CASSLAQGAGNTIYF.

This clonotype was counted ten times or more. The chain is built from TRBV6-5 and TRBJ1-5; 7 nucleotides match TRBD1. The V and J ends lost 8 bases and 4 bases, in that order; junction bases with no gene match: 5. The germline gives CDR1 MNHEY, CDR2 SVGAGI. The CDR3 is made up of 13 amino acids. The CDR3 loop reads CASADRENQPQHF. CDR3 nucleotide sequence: TGTGCCAGCGCCGACAGGGAGAATCAGCCCCAGCATTTT.

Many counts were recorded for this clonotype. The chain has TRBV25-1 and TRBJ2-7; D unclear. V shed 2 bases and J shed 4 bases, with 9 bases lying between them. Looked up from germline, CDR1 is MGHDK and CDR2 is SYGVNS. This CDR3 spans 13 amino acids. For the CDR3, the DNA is TGTGCCAGCAGTGAACCGGACGGTTACGAGCAGTACTTC. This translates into CASSEPDGYEQYF.

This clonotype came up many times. The CDR3 sequence: CASSLGQGATPLHF. For the CDR3, the DNA is TGTGCCAGCAGCTTGGGACAGGGGGCAACACCCCTCCACTTT. The V and J genes are TRBV5-6 and TRBJ1-6; 10 bases are shared with TRBD1. CDR3 size: 14 residues. The V gene's germline CDR1 is SGHDT and CDR2 YYEEEE. The ends lost 0 bases at V and 11 bases at J; junction bases unmatched: 2.

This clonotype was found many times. The CDR3 loop reads CSVRTGRASEAFF. The CDR3 nucleotides read TGCAGCGTCCGGACAGGACGAGCCTCTGAAGCTTTCTTT. The chain employs TRBV29-1 and TRBJ1-1, with 7 bases fitting TRBD1. CDR3 length: 13 amino acids. Germline CDR1 and CDR2: SQVTM and ANQGSEA. J was trimmed by 6 bases and V by 6 bases; bases with no gene match: 10.

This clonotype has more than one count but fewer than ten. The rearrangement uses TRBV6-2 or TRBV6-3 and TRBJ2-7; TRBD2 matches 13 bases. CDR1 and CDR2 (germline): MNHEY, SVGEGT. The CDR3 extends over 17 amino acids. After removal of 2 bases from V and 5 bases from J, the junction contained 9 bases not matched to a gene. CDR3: CASSYPLAGGPRHEQYF. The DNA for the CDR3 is TGTGCCAGCAGTTACCCACTAGCGGGAGGGCCTAGACACGAGCAGTACTTC.

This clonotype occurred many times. The CDR3 region is CASSLGSSGIYEQYF. DNA of the CDR3: TGTGCCAGCAGCTTAGGGAGTAGCGGGATCTACGAGCAGTACTTC. The V gene is TRBV7-2, the J gene TRBJ2-7, with 8 positions matching TRBD2. The CDR3 sequence is 15 residues long. CDR1 is SGHTA and CDR2 is FQGNSA in the germline V gene. With 1 base clipped from V and 3 bases from J, the junction kept 5 bases outside the gene matches.

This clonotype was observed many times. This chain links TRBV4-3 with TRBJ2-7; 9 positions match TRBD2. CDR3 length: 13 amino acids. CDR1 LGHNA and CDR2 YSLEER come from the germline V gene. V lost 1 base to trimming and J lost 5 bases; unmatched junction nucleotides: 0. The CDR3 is CASSQGTSDEQYF. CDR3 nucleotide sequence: TGCGCCAGCAGCCAAGGGACTAGCGACGAGCAGTACTTC.

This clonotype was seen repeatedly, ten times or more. The CDR3 DNA follows: TGTGCCAGCAGCTTATATCTGGGCCATCAGCCCCAGCATTTT. It yields the protein CASSLYLGHQPQHF. V usage is TRBV7-9 and J usage is TRBJ1-5; D gene unclear. The germline V and J ends were trimmed by 2 bases and 5 bases, with 10 bases remaining between them. This CDR3 spans 14 amino acids. Germline assignment: CDR1 SEHNR and CDR2 FQNEAQ (reference sequence).

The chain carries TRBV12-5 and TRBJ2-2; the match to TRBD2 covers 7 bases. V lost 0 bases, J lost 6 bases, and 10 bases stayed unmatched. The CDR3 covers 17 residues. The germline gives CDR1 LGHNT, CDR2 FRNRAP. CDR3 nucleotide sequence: TGTGCTAGTGGTTTGGTACGGGACTACCTGGGGTCCGGGGAGCTGTTTTTT. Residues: CASGLVRDYLGSGELFF.